This T cell receptor beta chain was obtained from a study of vaccination effects on CD4 cells after COVID-19. The study's findings and limits: Sampling in the study covered few convalescent patients and included no early post-infection timepoints.

About this clone: Its antigen is as yet unknown.

The germline V gene encodes CDR1 SNHLY and CDR2 FYNNEI. Trimming took 5 bases from V and 5 from J; bases not matched to a gene: 5. CDR3 length: 15 amino acids. The method was immunoSEQ multiplex PCR; TCRdb's version includes in-frame clones alone and lacks a portion of them. This sample has 65,000 or so clones, with approximately 76% found just once. Before any sequencing was done, the ViraFEST assay used viral peptide pools to expand antigen-specific CD4+ T cells. Cultured cells yielded isolated CD4+ T cells after roughly 11 days. In the vaccine recipients, nucleocapsid antibodies were negative and there was no prior SARS-CoV-2 infection. In culture with around 10 IU/ml IL-2 and 8 to 10 ug/ml peptides, PBMC were grown at around 1.8 million per well. On days 3 and 7, fresh IL-2 medium replaced half the medium.

The chain uses TRBV2 and TRBJ2-2; 10 bases align to TRBD1. The clonotype originates from a human donor who received a COVID-19 vaccine. Here the sequenced sample was CD4+ T cells from PBMCs cultured with HCoV-NL63 spike peptides, taken before COVID-19 vaccination. CDR3: CASSPGQGRTGELFF. CDR3 nucleotides: TGTGCCAGCAGTCCGGGACAGGGGAGGACCGGGGAGCTGTTTTTT.